What follows are 24 T cell receptor beta chains derived from one specimen sequenced in a study of T cells in Graves' hyperthyroidism and ophthalmopathy. TCR beta CDR3 region amplification was performed from RNA transcripts. An initial round of RT-PCR targeting the TCR CDR3 relied on the HTBI primer set. One entry per CDR3 protein, called by TCRdb with MiXCR from the multiplex PCR reads. Altogether roughly 800,000 distinct CDR3 sequences are present, over 35% being singletons, with the ten largest covering 8.9%. What was sequenced was blood. The receptors derive from a young man with Graves' hyperthyroidism.

Of note for this clonotype: A much larger clone sits a single nucleotide away, making a read error possible. The chain has TRBV2 and TRBJ1-1, with no clear D. Germline CDR1 and CDR2: SNHLY and FYNNEI. The CDR3 length is 15 residues. CDR3 nucleotides: TGTGCCAGCAGTGAACAAGAGGTAGGGAACGCTGAAGCTTTCTTT. Its translation is CASSEQEVGNAEAFF.

The table lists this clonotype with many counts. The CDR3 region is CSAELAGHEQYF. Here the CDR3 DNA reads TGCAGTGCTGAGCTAGCGGGGCACGAGCAGTACTTC. The chain joins TRBV20-1 to TRBJ2-7, with TRBD2 identical over 9 bases. This CDR3 is 12 amino acids long. Germline trimming cut 5 bases from V and 5 bases from J; bases unmatched to any gene: 4. Germline CDR1 reads DFQATT; CDR2 reads SNEGSKA (reference sequence).

The sample holds many counts of this clonotype. The chain has TRBV9 and TRBJ1-2, with TRBD1 identical over 8 bases. The germline V gene has CDR1 SGDLS and CDR2 YYNGEE. This CDR3 is built from 14 residues. The V segment lost 2 bases and the J segment 4 bases; nucleotides outside the gene matches: 4. The CDR3 bases are TGTGCCAGCAGCGTGGGGACAGGTTCCTATGGCTACACCTTC. Its protein is CASSVGTGSYGYTF.

On this clonotype: At one boundary the junction diverges from the germline segment, which might be a read error. The chain carries TRBV19 and TRBJ2-7, with D uncertain. Germline V CDR1 and CDR2: LNHDA, SQIVND (reference sequence). The CDR3 consists of 13 residues. CDR3 DNA: TGTGCCAGTAGTGTGCGTAATTCCTACGGGCAGTACTTC. Translated, it gives CASSVRNSYGQYF.

This clonotype has ten or more counts. This rearrangement joins TRBV7-9 to TRBJ1-6; unclear D gene. The CDR3 has 13 residues. Per the germline V gene, CDR1 is SEHNR and CDR2 is FQNEAQ (reference sequence). Trimming removed 1 base at V and 10 bases at J, with 8 bases between. This chain's CDR3 is CASSLGERSPLHF. The DNA of the CDR3 is TGTGCCAGCAGCTTAGGGGAGCGATCACCCCTCCACTTT.

This clonotype was seen a handful of times. The chain recombines TRBV7-2 with TRBJ2-5; D not certain. The CDR3 is made up of 14 amino acids. The germline V gene has CDR1 SGHTA and CDR2 FQGNSA. The V and J ends lost 5 bases and 1 base respectively, with 11 bases between them. This chain's CDR3 is CASSPQPFQETQYF. CDR3 nucleotides: TGTGCCAGCAGCCCACAGCCTTTCCAAGAGACCCAGTACTTC. Variable domain in full (rest from reference TRBV7-2 and TRBJ2-5): GAGVSQSPSNKVTEKGKDVELRCDPISGHTALYWYRQSLGQGLEFLIYFQGNSAPDKSGLPSDRFSAERTGGSVSTLTIQRTQQEDSAVYLCASSPQPFQETQYFGPGTRLLVL.

The chain uses TRBV12-3 or TRBV12-4 and TRBJ1-1, with 9 nucleotides matching TRBD1. CDR3 length equals 16 residues. The ends lost 2 bases at V and 2 bases at J; junction bases unmatched: 6. CDR3 in amino acids: CASSLPGTGYNTEAFF. As DNA, the CDR3 is TGTGCCAGCAGTTTACCGGGGACAGGGTACAACACTGAAGCTTTCTTT.

In this sample, this clonotype turned up a few times. J is TRBJ2-5 and V is TRBV12-3 or TRBV12-4; D remains unclear. V was cut by 3 bases and J by 1 base, with 9 bases left in between. The CDR3 is 14 residues long. CDR3 amino acids: CASSFGRPQETQYF. The DNA for the CDR3 is TGTGCCAGCAGTTTCGGCAGGCCCCAAGAGACCCAGTACTTC.

The chain employs TRBV5-5 and TRBJ1-5; D is unresolved. The CDR3 has 14 amino acids. Between the trimmed V and J ends, which lost 1 base and 3 bases, there was a span of 8 bases. CDR1 SGHKS and CDR2 YYEKEE come from the germline V gene (reference sequence). CDR3 nucleotides: TGTGCCAGCAGCTTGTGGCAGCCCAATCAGCCCCAGCATTTT. Translation gives CASSLWQPNQPQHF.

This clonotype was seen once. J is TRBJ1-1 and V is TRBV5-1; 10 bases line up with TRBD1. The CDR3 has 14 residues. Germline trimming cut 7 bases from V and 1 base from J; bases unmatched to any gene: 4. Per germline, CDR1 SGHRS and CDR2 YFSETQ. In DNA, the CDR3 is TGCGCCAGCGGCTGGACAGGGGGGAACACTGAAGCTTTCTTT. It is translated as CASGWTGGNTEAFF. The full variable domain, its missing parts supplied by reference TRBV5-1 and TRBJ1-1, is KAGVTQTPRYLIKTRGQQVTLSCSPISGHRSVSWYQQTPGQGLQFLFEYFSETQRNKGNFPGRFSGRQFSNSRSEMNVSTLELGDSALYLCASGWTGGNTEAFFGQGTRLTVV.

This clonotype was detected only a few times. V usage is TRBV7-2 and J usage is TRBJ1-5; a possible D gene is TRBD1 (5 bases). The CDR3 spans 14 residues. Deletions cut 7 bases from V and 5 bases from J, with 15 bases between. Per the germline V gene, CDR1 is SGHTA and CDR2 is FQGNSA. In nucleotides, the CDR3 is TGTGCCAGCAAGATCGGAAGAGGGGATCAGCCCCAGCATTTT. Its translation: CASKIGRGDQPQHF.

The rearrangement joins TRBV19 to TRBJ2-5, with D uncertain. Between the trimmed V and J ends, which lost 5 bases and 5 bases, there was a span of 18 bases. Germline values: CDR1 LNHDA, CDR2 SQIVND (reference sequence). The length of the CDR3 is 15 residues. The chain's CDR3 is CASSPPRRSEETQYF. CDR3 DNA: TGTGCCAGTAGTCCCCCCCGGCGTAGTGAGGAGACCCAGTACTTC.

This clonotype was found a few times. This chain joins TRBV7-2 and TRBJ2-7; the D is unclear. This CDR3 spans 13 amino acids. Germline loops: CDR1 SGHTA, CDR2 FQGNSA. The V end lost 1 base, the J end lost 7 bases, and 11 bases lay between the germline ends. CDR3 in amino acids: CASSLGPFGEQYF. The CDR3 DNA is TGTGCCAGCAGCTTAGGGCCCTTTGGGGAGCAGTACTTC.

This clonotype was seen a handful of times. The chain is built from TRBV5-5 and TRBJ1-2, with D unclear. Germline lookup yields CDR1 SGHKS and CDR2 YYEKEE (reference sequence). This CDR3 has 17 amino acids. The V gene lost 0 bases and the J gene lost 2 bases, with 17 bases spanning the gap. CDR3 nucleotide sequence: TGTGCCAGCAGCTTGGCCTTGAGCCTGATAGGAAACTATGGCTACACCTTC. Amino acids: CASSLALSLIGNYGYTF.

This clonotype occurred many times. The gene calls are TRBV15 and TRBJ2-7; D gene unclear. Trimming removed 0 bases at V and 5 bases at J, with 8 bases between. The V gene's germline CDR1 is LNHNV and CDR2 YYDKDF (reference sequence). The CDR3 totals 13 residues. The CDR3 region is CATSRDVRNEQYF. The CDR3 DNA is TGTGCCACCAGCAGAGATGTCAGAAACGAGCAGTACTTC.

On this clonotype: No conserved phenylalanine or tryptophan ends this CDR3, so it is likely a read error. The chain has TRBV7-2 and TRBJ1-1; no definite D call. Germline CDR1 reads SGHTA; CDR2 reads FQGNSA. CDR3 length: 13 residues. The chain's CDR3 is CASSQVRSWGAFL. The DNA of the CDR3 is TGCGCCAGCAGCCAAGTAAGGAGTTGGGGAGCTTTCCTT.

V is TRBV12-3 or TRBV12-4 and J is TRBJ1-5; no definite D call. The ends were cut back, 6 bases at V and 10 bases at J, with 28 bases in the middle. This CDR3 comprises 17 residues. CDR3 region: CASSEVRPIGGISPQHF. As DNA, the CDR3 is TGTGCCAGCAGCGAGGTCAGACCCATCGGAGGGATCAGCCCCCAGCATTTT.

This chain connects TRBV4-1 to TRBJ2-7, with a possible D match to TRBD1 (5 bases). With 1 base removed from V and 2 bases from J, the gap between germline ends came to 12 bases. There are 15 residues in the CDR3. From germline, CDR1 is MGHRA and CDR2 YSYEKL. CDR3 loop: CASSQAPQAPYEQYF. The CDR3 DNA sequence: TGCGCCAGCAGCCAAGCGCCACAGGCTCCCTACGAGCAGTACTTC.

This clonotype has at least ten counts. The rearrangement uses TRBV7-9 and TRBJ1-1, with TRBD1 matching over 9 bases. The CDR3 runs to 14 residues. Trimming removed 6 bases from V and 3 bases from J; junction bases left unmatched: 5. In germline, CDR1 is SEHNR, CDR2 FQNEAQ (reference sequence). The CDR3 nucleotides read TGTGCCAGCAGTTCGGGACAGGGCTACACTGAAGCTTTCTTT. It translates to CASSSGQGYTEAFF.

This clonotype was found many times. The V and J genes are TRBV15 and TRBJ1-2, with a weak D call TRBD1 (6 bases). The CDR3 covers 13 residues. Trimming left V 3 bases short and J 5 bases short, with 10 bases between. Germline lookup yields CDR1 LNHNV and CDR2 YYDKDF (reference sequence). For the CDR3, the DNA is TGTGCCACCAGCAGGGGCAGGGGTTATGGCTACACCTTC. It translates to CATSRGRGYGYTF. Together with reference TRBV15 and TRBJ1-2, the CDR3 gives the full variable domain: DAMVIQNPRYQVTQFGKPVTLSCSQTLNHNVMYWYQQKSSQAPKLLFHYYDKDFNNEADTPDNFQSRRPNTSFCFLDIRSPGLGDTAMYLCATSRGRGYGYTFGSGTRLTVV.

The V call is TRBV9, the J call TRBJ2-7; 7 bases are shared with TRBD2. The germline V gene has CDR1 SGDLS and CDR2 YYNGEE. This CDR3 has 15 amino acids. The trim removed 3 bases at V and 0 bases at J, leaving 6 bases unmatched. CDR3: CASSGEGKFSYEQYF. The CDR3 bases are TGTGCCAGCAGCGGGGAGGGGAAATTCTCCTACGAGCAGTACTTC.

This chain connects TRBV7-8 to TRBJ1-1; TRBD1 matches at 9 bases. Germline lookup yields CDR1 SGHVS and CDR2 FQNEAQ. CDR3 size: 13 residues. The trim removed 11 bases at V and 11 bases at J, leaving 15 bases unmatched. CDR3 sequence reads: CAWSIGQGIGAFF. The CDR3 nucleotides are TGTGCCTGGAGTATAGGACAGGGGATTGGCGCTTTCTTT.

This clonotype showed up many times. This sequence joins TRBV2 and TRBJ1-6; 7 bases fit TRBD1. Losses at the gene ends were 6 bases for V and 11 bases for J; bases not matched to a gene: 10. Germline V gene sequence: CDR1 SNHLY, CDR2 FYNNEI. The CDR3 length is 14 residues. The chain's CDR3 is CASSRQGPLTPLHF. The CDR3 bases are TGTGCCAGCAGCAGACAGGGCCCTTTAACACCCCTCCACTTT.

The chain links TRBV5-5 to TRBJ1-1, with 7 bases matching TRBD1. Trimming took 1 base from V and 6 from J; bases not matched to a gene: 6. This CDR3 is 14 amino acids long. Germline V CDR1 and CDR2: SGHKS, YYEKEE (reference sequence). CDR3 nucleotides: TGTGCCAGCAGCTTGCCCTACAGGGGCCCTGAAGCTTTCTTT. This translates into CASSLPYRGPEAFF.